This T cell receptor (beta chain) is drawn from a study of cytomegalovirus exposure and HLA in healthy donors. In the case of this clone: Antigen: not known.

60 Vbeta and 13 Jbeta primers were used in PCR. Sequencing was performed with immunoSEQ multiplex PCR; in TCRdb, only in-frame clones are kept and a portion is missing. There are some 160,000 clones in the sample; roughly 70% occur only once, and 1.5% to 2% lies in the top ten. Though nominally healthy at sampling, donors likely had unrecorded immune exposures. Whole-study results and caveats: According to a later analysis, donors in an Asian-associated ancestry cluster reportedly had fewer N-insertions than the roughly 640-donor mean. Some TCR beta chains (roughly 160 of them) were listed as cytomegalovirus-associated. A few V segments could not be told apart, such as TRBV6-2 and TRBV6-3, and were left out.

Germline CDR1 and CDR2: SGHRS and YFSETQ. V shed 3 bases and J 4 bases; nucleotides not matched to a gene: 6. CDR3 length: 15 amino acids. Source material: PBMCs. The sequence came from a woman between 35 and 50 years old in good health and CMV-seronegative. The rearrangement uses TRBV5-1 and TRBJ1-3; 8 bases are a match to TRBD1. CDR3 sequence: CASSSTGGVGNTIYF. DNA of the CDR3: TGCGCCAGCAGCTCTACAGGGGGAGTCGGAAACACCATATATTTT. The full variable domain, rest sourced from reference TRBV5-1 and TRBJ1-3, is KAGVTQTPRYLIKTRGQQVTLSCSPISGHRSVSWYQQTPGQGLQFLFEYFSETQRNKGNFPGRFSGRQFSNSRSEMNVSTLELGDSALYLCASSSTGGVGNTIYFGEGSWLTVV.